This passage covers 24 T cell receptor beta chains from one sample sequenced in a study of Graves' ophthalmopathy and Graves' hyperthyroidism. From RNA, the CDR3 regions of TCR beta chains were amplified and sequenced. Second-round multiplex PCR followed a first-round RT-PCR using HTBI primers. TCRdb re-called the multiplex PCR reads through MiXCR, storing one row per CDR3 protein. The sample contains 200,000 to 300,000 distinct CDR3 sequences, 45% to 55% of which appear only once. Material for sequencing was peripheral blood. The receptors were sampled from an adult man with Graves' ophthalmopathy.

This sequence joins TRBV7-8 and TRBJ2-6; D is unclear. Per germline, CDR1 SGHVS and CDR2 FQNEAQ. The length of the CDR3 is 15 residues. The V gene lost 3 bases and the J gene lost 1 base, with 7 bases spanning the gap. The CDR3 protein is CASSLLGSGANVLTF. For the CDR3, the DNA is TGTGCCAGCAGCTTGTTGGGGTCTGGGGCCAACGTCCTGACTTTC.

This clonotype has only a few counts. The chain joins TRBV15 to TRBJ2-7; 7 nucleotides line up with TRBD2. The J segment lost 4 bases and the V segment lost 4 bases, leaving 13 bases of the junction unmatched. Germline V gene lookup returns CDR1 LNHNV and CDR2 YYDKDF (reference sequence). This CDR3 region has 16 residues. The CDR3 here is CATSIDRGGRGYEQYF. For the CDR3, the DNA is TGTGCCACCAGCATCGACCGGGGAGGGAGAGGATACGAGCAGTACTTC.

This chain uses TRBV20-1 with TRBJ2-7, with TRBD1 matching over 9 bases. CDR3 length: 14 amino acids. The J segment lost 3 bases and the V segment lost 6 bases, leaving 9 bases of the junction unmatched. The V gene's germline CDR1 is DFQATT and CDR2 SNEGSKA (reference sequence). CDR3: CSAETRTGVYEQYF. DNA for the CDR3: TGCAGTGCGGAGACCCGGACAGGGGTCTACGAGCAGTACTTC.

V and J are TRBV9 and TRBJ2-7; 8 bases line up with TRBD2. The CDR3 is made up of 15 amino acids. Germline V gene sequence: CDR1 SGDLS, CDR2 YYNGEE. V trimming: 5 bases; J trimming: 7 bases; junction bases outside the gene matches: 14. The CDR3 nucleotides are TGTGCCAGCAGTTTCGGGGGGGCGGGAGGACGAGAGCAGTACTTC. Translated: CASSFGGAGGREQYF.

This clonotype was counted a few times. J is TRBJ1-1 and V is TRBV5-6; 8 bases map to TRBD1. The V segment lost 7 bases and the J segment 7 bases; nucleotides outside the gene matches: 9. Germline lookup yields CDR1 SGHDT and CDR2 YYEEEE. The CDR3 contains 13 residues. This CDR3 reads CASRRQTGDEAFF. For the CDR3, the DNA is TGTGCCAGCCGCCGTCAGACAGGGGATGAAGCTTTCTTT. The full variable domain, its missing parts supplied by reference TRBV5-6 and TRBJ1-1, is DAGVTQSPTHLIKTRGQQVTLRCSPKSGHDTVSWYQQALGQGPQFIFQYYEEEERQRGNFPDRFSGHQFPNYSSELNVNALLLGDSALYLCASRRQTGDEAFFGQGTRLTVV.

The chain recombines TRBV7-2 with TRBJ2-5; TRBD1 is a possible D gene (5 bases). Germline CDR1 reads SGHTA; CDR2 reads FQGNSA. Deletions cut 5 bases from V and 1 base from J, with 11 bases between. CDR3 size: 14 residues. CDR3: CASSTGDLQETQYF. For the CDR3, the DNA is TGTGCCAGCAGCACAGGAGATCTCCAAGAGACCCAGTACTTC.

This chain links TRBV12-3 or TRBV12-4 with TRBJ1-2; a weak D match, TRBD1 (5 bases). The V end lost 3 bases, the J end lost 3 bases, and 14 bases lay between the germline ends. The CDR3 spans 15 residues. The CDR3 sequence: CASSFSQGTHYGYTF. As DNA, the CDR3 is TGTGCCAGCAGTTTTTCCCAGGGTACTCACTATGGCTACACCTTC.

The chain links TRBV20-1 to TRBJ1-2, with 7 bases aligning to TRBD1. Germline CDR1 reads DFQATT; CDR2 reads SNEGSKA (reference sequence). The CDR3 extends over 14 amino acids. V shed 3 bases and J 4 bases; nucleotides not matched to a gene: 8. CDR3 bases: TGCAGTGCTAGCACACAGGGGCCCCTCTATGGCTACACCTTC. Its protein is CSASTQGPLYGYTF.

V usage is TRBV4-1 and J usage is TRBJ1-2; D ambiguous. This CDR3 is built from 16 residues. Germline V gene lookup returns CDR1 MGHRA and CDR2 YSYEKL. The ends were cut back, 0 bases at V and 8 bases at J, with 19 bases in the middle. The CDR3, as DNA: TGCGCCAGCAGCCAAGATGAAAGTAGACACCCATCCGGCTACACCTTC. It codes for CASSQDESRHPSGYTF.

CDR3 in DNA: TGTGCCAGCAGCCGGGGGACAGGGACTCGGTTAGAAGCTTTCTTT. Translation gives CASSRGTGTRLEAFF. The gene calls are TRBV11-2 and TRBJ1-1; 9 positions agree with TRBD1. Germline values: CDR1 SGHAT, CDR2 FQNNGV. This CDR3 has 15 amino acids. Trimming took 5 bases from V and 8 from J; bases not matched to a gene: 12.

The V and J genes are TRBV7-9 and TRBJ2-5; D not certain. The length of the CDR3 is 13 residues. V lost 3 bases, J lost 5 bases, and 10 bases lay in between. Germline loops: CDR1 SEHNR, CDR2 FQNEAQ (reference sequence). The DNA of the CDR3 is TGTGCCAGCAGCTTGGCCACGTGGGAGACCCAGTACTTC. It encodes CASSLATWETQYF.

This clonotype appeared a few times. The chain is built from TRBV7-3 and TRBJ2-5, with D tentatively TRBD1 or TRBD2 (5 bases each). Deletions cut 0 bases from V and 1 base from J, with 6 bases between. The CDR3 runs 14 residues. The V gene's germline CDR1 is SGHTA and CDR2 FQGTGA. In DNA, the CDR3 is TGTGCCAGCAGCTTAACCGGGACCCAAGAGACCCAGTACTTC. It encodes CASSLTGTQETQYF.

The sample holds a few counts of this clonotype. The CDR3 protein is CATSDPRTQGHQWETQYF. CDR3 bases: TGTGCCACCAGTGATCCCCGGACGCAGGGTCACCAGTGGGAGACCCAGTACTTC. The rearrangement links TRBV24-1 to TRBJ2-5, with D perhaps matching TRBD1 (5 bases). The CDR3 spans 18 residues. Per the germline V gene, CDR1 is KGHDR and CDR2 is SFDVKD. Trimming pared 3 bases from V and 5 bases from J, leaving 24 bases between.

Turning to this clonotype: One end of the junction fails to match germline, which may point to a read error. The gene calls are TRBV10-3 and TRBJ1-2, with D possibly matching TRBD1 (6 bases). This CDR3 is built from 14 residues. The germline V gene has CDR1 ENHRY and CDR2 SYGVKD. In nucleotides, the CDR3 is TGTGCCAGCAGTGAGCGGGGGCGCGACTATGGCTACACCTTC. It codes for CASSERGRDYGYTF.

This clonotype was picked up many times. This chain connects TRBV7-9 to TRBJ1-6; 7 bases line up with TRBD1. The trim removed 4 bases at V and 15 bases at J, leaving 6 bases unmatched. The CDR3 sequence is 12 residues long. Germline assignment: CDR1 SEHNR and CDR2 FQNEAQ (reference sequence). The CDR3 sequence is CASSWDSKDLHF. The CDR3, as DNA: TGTGCCAGCAGCTGGGACAGTAAAGACCTCCACTTT.

This clonotype was seen only a few times. This chain connects TRBV24-1 to TRBJ2-5; D possibly corresponds to TRBD1 (5 bases). The CDR3 totals 15 residues. Germline V gene data show CDR1 as KGHDR and CDR2 as SFDVKD. The V and J ends lost 3 bases and 0 bases respectively, with 10 bases between them. Written as DNA, the CDR3 is TGTGCCACCAGTGATATGACAGTAAACCAAGAGACCCAGTACTTC. This encodes CATSDMTVNQETQYF.

This rearrangement joins TRBV14 to TRBJ1-2; D may be TRBD1 (6 bases). Per germline, CDR1 SGHDN and CDR2 FVKESK. Trimming took 8 bases from V and 3 from J, leaving 16 bases between them. CDR3 length: 14 residues. DNA for the CDR3: TGTGCCAGCTCACGCCCCGGGACATACTATGGCTACACCTTC. Protein sequence: CASSRPGTYYGYTF.

The sample holds a few counts of this clonotype. The chain employs TRBV7-9 and TRBJ1-2; 8 bases agree with TRBD1. The germline V gene has CDR1 SEHNR and CDR2 FQNEAQ (reference sequence). V was clipped by 6 bases and J by 7 bases; unmatched bases: 7. This CDR3 region has 13 residues. This CDR3 reads CASSSPTGVGYTF. The CDR3, as DNA: TGTGCCAGCAGTTCACCGACAGGGGTTGGCTACACCTTC.

V and J are TRBV2 and TRBJ1-5; D call uncertain. Germline-derived CDR1 and CDR2 are SNHLY and FYNNEI. CDR3 length equals 12 residues. With 5 bases removed from V and 7 bases from J, the gap between germline ends came to 9 bases. The CDR3 loop reads CASSLWGQPQHF. The CDR3 region has the DNA TGTGCCAGCAGTTTGTGGGGACAGCCCCAGCATTTT.

The J gene is TRBJ2-5, the V gene TRBV29-1; unclear D gene. This CDR3 is built from 13 residues. The V end was cut by 0 bases, the J end by 0 bases, with 5 bases between. Germline CDR1 reads SQVTM; CDR2 reads ANQGSEA. CDR3 sequence: CSVEDRYQETQYF. DNA for the CDR3: TGCAGCGTTGAAGACAGATACCAAGAGACCCAGTACTTC.

The chain couples TRBV20-1 to TRBJ2-5; TRBD1 is a possible D gene (5 bases). Trimming cost V 0 bases and J 4 bases, with 15 bases left between them. This CDR3 comprises 15 residues. Germline CDR1 DFQATT, CDR2 SNEGSKA (reference sequence). CDR3 nucleotide sequence: TGCAGTGCTAGAGATATGAGGCAGGGTGTAGAGACCCAGTACTTC. This translates into CSARDMRQGVETQYF.

The gene calls are TRBV10-1 and TRBJ2-7; D may be TRBD1 or TRBD2 (5 bases each). The germline V gene encodes CDR1 WNHNN and CDR2 SYGVQD (reference sequence). The CDR3 runs to 15 residues. V was shortened by 3 bases and J by 3 bases, with 15 bases between the two germline ends. The chain's CDR3 is CASSEHGAQSYEQYF. The CDR3 nucleotides read TGCGCCAGCAGTGAACACGGGGCACAAAGCTACGAGCAGTACTTC.

This clonotype was detected once. The chain has TRBV2 and TRBJ1-6; no reliable D call. CDR3 length: 13 amino acids. Trimming shortened V by 5 bases and J by 6 bases, and 8 bases separated the two germline ends. Germline V gives CDR1 SNHLY, CDR2 FYNNEI. For the CDR3, the DNA is TGTGCCAGCAGTCTAGCCTTTAATTCACCCCTCCACTTT. It codes for CASSLAFNSPLHF.

J is TRBJ1-6 and V is TRBV9; D remains ambiguous. This CDR3 spans 15 amino acids. V shed 3 bases and J shed 8 bases, with 15 bases lying between them. CDR1 is SGDLS and CDR2 is YYNGEE in the germline V gene. CDR3 in amino acids: CASSEALGGYSPLHF. In nucleotides, the CDR3 is TGTGCCAGCAGCGAGGCCTTAGGAGGGTATTCACCCCTCCACTTT.